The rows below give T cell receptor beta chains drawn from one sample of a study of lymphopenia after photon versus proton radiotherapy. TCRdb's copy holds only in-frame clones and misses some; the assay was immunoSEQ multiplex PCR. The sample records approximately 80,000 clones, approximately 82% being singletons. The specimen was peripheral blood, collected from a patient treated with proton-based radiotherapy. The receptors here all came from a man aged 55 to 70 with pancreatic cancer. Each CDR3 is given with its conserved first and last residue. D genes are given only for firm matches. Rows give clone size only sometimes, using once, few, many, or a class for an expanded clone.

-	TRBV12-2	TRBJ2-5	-	TGTGCAAGTCGCTTCCCCGGACAGGGCCAAGAGACCCAGTACTTC	CASRFPGQGQETQYF
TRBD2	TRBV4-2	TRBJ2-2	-	TGTGCCAGCAGCCAAGGTACGGGACTAGCGGAGCACACCGGGGAGCTGTTTTTT	CASSQGTGLAEHTGELFF
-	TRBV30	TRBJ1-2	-	TGTGCCTGGAGATTTACAGGAGTCTATGGCTACACCTTC	CAWRFTGVYGYTF
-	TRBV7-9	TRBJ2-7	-	TGTGCCAGCAGCTTAGGAGCACCCTCCAAGGGGCAGTACTTC	CASSLGAPSKGQYF
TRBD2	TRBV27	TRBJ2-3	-	TGTGCCAGCAGTTCGCTAGGTGCGGGAGGATCTCCAGATACGCAGTATTTT	CASSSLGAGGSPDTQYF
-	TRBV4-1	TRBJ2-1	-	TGCGCCAGCAGCCAAGATCAGTGGCTAGCCGACATTTACAATGAGCAGTTCTTC	CASSQDQWLADIYNEQFF
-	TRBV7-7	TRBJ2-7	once	TGTGCTAGCAGCTTAGGGGGAACGGCGGGCCACGAGCAGTACTTC	CASSLGGTAGHEQYF
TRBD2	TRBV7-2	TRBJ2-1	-	TGTGCCAGCAGCAAGGGACTAGCGGGGGATGAGCAGTTCTTC	CASSKGLAGDEQFF
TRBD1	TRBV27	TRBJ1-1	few	TGTGCCAGCAGTCTGAGGCCGGGACAGGGGCGTACTGAAGCTTTCTTT	CASSLRPGQGRTEAFF
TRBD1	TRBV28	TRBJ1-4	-	TGTGCCAGCAGTTTGGGACAGATCTCAACTAATGAAAAACTGTTTTTT	CASSLGQISTNEKLFF
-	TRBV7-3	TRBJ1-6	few	TGTGCCAGCAGCTTAAGGGCAGTTGGTTCACCCCTCCACTTT	CASSLRAVGSPLHF
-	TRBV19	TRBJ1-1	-	TGTGCCAGTACGAAGGGGTCCTCTGAAGCTTTCTTT	CASTKGSSEAFF
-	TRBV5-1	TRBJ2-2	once	TGCGCCAGCAGCTTGACGAGCGGTAAAACCGGGGAGCTGTTTTTT	CASSLTSGKTGELFF
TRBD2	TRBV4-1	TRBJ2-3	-	TGCGCCAGCAGCTCCCAGGGACTAGCGGTGCCCACAGATACGCAGTATTTT	CASSSQGLAVPTDTQYF
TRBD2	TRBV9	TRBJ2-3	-	TGTGCCAGCAGCGTGAGCGGGAGGGCCCCAGATACGCAGTATTTT	CASSVSGRAPDTQYF
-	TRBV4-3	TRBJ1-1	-	TGCGCCAGCAGCCAAGTATCCCAGGGGAACACTGAAGCTTTCTTT	CASSQVSQGNTEAFF
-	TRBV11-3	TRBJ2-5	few	TGTGCCAGCAGCCCACCCCGTTGGGCGGCACTGGGGCAAGAGACCCAGTACTTC	CASSPPRWAALGQETQYF
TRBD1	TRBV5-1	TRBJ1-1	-	TGCGCCAGCAGCTTAGGGACAGTTGAAGCTTTCTTT	CASSLGTVEAFF
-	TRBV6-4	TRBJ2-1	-	TGTGCCAGCAGTGACGATGCAGTTCAGAATGAGCAGTTCTTC	CASSDDAVQNEQFF
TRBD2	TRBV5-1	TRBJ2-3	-	TGCGCCAGCAGCCAGACTAGCGGGAATAGAGATACGCAGTATTTT	CASSQTSGNRDTQYF
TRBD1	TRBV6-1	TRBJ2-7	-	TGTGCCAGCAGTGCGATAACAGGGGACGAGCAGTACTTC	CASSAITGDEQYF
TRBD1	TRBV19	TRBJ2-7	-	TGTGCCAGTAGTATGAACAGGGGAGTAGACGAGCAGTACTTC	CASSMNRGVDEQYF
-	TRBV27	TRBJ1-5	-	TGTGCCAGCAGTTTAGCGAGATTCCAGCCCCAGCATTTT	CASSLARFQPQHF
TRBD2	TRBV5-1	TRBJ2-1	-	TGCGCCAGCAGAGCGGGGGGAGTCTCATACAATGAGCAGTTCTTC	CASRAGGVSYNEQFF
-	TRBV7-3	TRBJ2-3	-	TGTGCCAGCAGCTTGGGCCCACCGGGGAGCACAGATACGCAGTATTTT	CASSLGPPGSTDTQYF
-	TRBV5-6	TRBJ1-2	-	TGTGCCAGCAAGCGGGTAGCCTATGGCTACACCTTC	CASKRVAYGYTF
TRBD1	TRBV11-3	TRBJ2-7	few	TGTGCCAGCAGCTGGGACAGCTCCTACGAGCAGTACTTC	CASSWDSSYEQYF
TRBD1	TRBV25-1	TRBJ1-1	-	TGTGCCAGCAGTAAGACAGGGTTCGACGCTTTCTTT	CASSKTGFDAFF
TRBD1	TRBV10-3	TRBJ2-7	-	TGTGCCATCAGTGAGTCGGCAGGGGGCGAGCAGTACTTC	CAISESAGGEQYF
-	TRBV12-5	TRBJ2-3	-	TGTGCTAGTGCCGGGGCCCCAGATACGCAGTATTTT	CASAGAPDTQYF
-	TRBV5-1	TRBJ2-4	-	TGCGCCAGCAGCTTGGACGGGGGCATTCAGTACTTC	CASSLDGGIQYF
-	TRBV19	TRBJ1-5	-	TGTGCCAGTAGCTCAACGGGAGGAGCTAGCAATCAGCCCCAGCATTTT	CASSSTGGASNQPQHF
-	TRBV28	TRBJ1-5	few	TGTGCCAGCAATTCTTTACAGGGAACCAATCAGCCCCAGCATTTT	CASNSLQGTNQPQHF
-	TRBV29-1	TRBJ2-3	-	TGCAGCCTTTCGAGCCAGGGTCTGGATACGCAGTATTTT	CSLSSQGLDTQYF
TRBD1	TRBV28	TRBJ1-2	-	TGTGCCAGCAGGAGACAGGGCGCTAACTATGGCTACACCTTC	CASRRQGANYGYTF
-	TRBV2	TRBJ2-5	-	TGTGCCAGCAGATACAGCCAAGAGACCCAGTACTTC	CASRYSQETQYF
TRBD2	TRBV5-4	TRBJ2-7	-	TGTGCCAGCAGCTTGGTTACTAGCGGAAACTACGAGCAGTACTTC	CASSLVTSGNYEQYF
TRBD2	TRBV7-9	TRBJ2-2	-	TGTGCCAGCAGATGGACTAGCGGGAGGTCTCCAACCGGGGAGCTGTTTTTT	CASRWTSGRSPTGELFF
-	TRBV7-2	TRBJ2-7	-	TGTGCCAGCAGCTTAGAGGTCCCAGGGCCAAGCCCTATCTCCTACGAGCAGTACTTC	CASSLEVPGPSPISYEQYF
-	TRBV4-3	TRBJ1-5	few	TGCGCCAGCAGCCAAGCCGCGACAGGTAATCAGCCCCAGCATTTT	CASSQAATGNQPQHF
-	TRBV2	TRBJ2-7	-	TGTGCCAGCAGTGACGGGCCCTGGGGACCCTACGAGCAGTACTTC	CASSDGPWGPYEQYF
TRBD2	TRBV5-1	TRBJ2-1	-	TGCGCCAGCAGCTTGGATGGCGGGAGGGCCGAGATCTCCTACAATGAGCAGTTCTTC	CASSLDGGRAEISYNEQFF
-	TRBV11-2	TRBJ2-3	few	TGTGCCAGCAGCCCCCCAGGAGATACGCAGTATTTT	CASSPPGDTQYF
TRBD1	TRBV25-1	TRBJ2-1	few	TGTGCCAGCAGTGCCCAGGGGGCACATAATGAGCAGTTCTTC	CASSAQGAHNEQFF
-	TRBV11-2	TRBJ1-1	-	TGTGCCAGCAGCTTAGATCCCCCTCTGGGGATAGGTAATGTTGAAGCTTTCTTT	CASSLDPPLGIGNVEAFF
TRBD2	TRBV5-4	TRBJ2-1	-	TGTGCCAGCAGCCCACGGACTAGCGGATCCTACAATGAGCAGTTCTTC	CASSPRTSGSYNEQFF
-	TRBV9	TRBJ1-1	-	TGTGCCAGCAGCGTAGTAGAGGAGGGGGGCAGGGGTAGGACTGAAGCTTTCTTT	CASSVVEEGGRGRTEAFF
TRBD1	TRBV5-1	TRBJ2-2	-	TGCGCCAGCAGCTTGGCCAGGGCAGGGGGCGCAAGCACCGGGGAGCTGTTTTTT	CASSLARAGGASTGELFF
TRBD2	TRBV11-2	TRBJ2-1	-	TGTGCCAGCAGCTTAGTTTCCGCTAGCGGGAATAACAATGAGCAGTTCTTC	CASSLVSASGNNNEQFF
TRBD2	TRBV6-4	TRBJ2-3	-	TGTGCCAGCGCCGGACTAGCGGGAGATACGCAGTATTTT	CASAGLAGDTQYF
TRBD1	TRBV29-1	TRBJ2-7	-	TGCAGCGTTAATATACAGGGGGAATCCTACGAGCAGTACTTC	CSVNIQGESYEQYF
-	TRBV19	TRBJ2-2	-	TGTGCCACCTCCTCCTCGGGGGTAGACACCGGGGAGCTGTTTTTT	CATSSSGVDTGELFF
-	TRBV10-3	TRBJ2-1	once	TGTGCCATCGGCAGCAAGAATGAGCAGTTCTTC	CAIGSKNEQFF
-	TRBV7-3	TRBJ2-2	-	TGTGCCAGCAGCTTAACGCGGACGCTAAACACCGGGGAGCTGTTTTTT	CASSLTRTLNTGELFF
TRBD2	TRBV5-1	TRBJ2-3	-	TGCGCCAGCAGCTCCCCCTCACTAGCGGGAGGAGGGGATACGCAGTATTTT	CASSSPSLAGGGDTQYF
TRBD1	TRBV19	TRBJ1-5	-	TGTGCCAGTAGTCTTGGGACAGGAGATTATAGCAATCAGCCCCAGCATTTT	CASSLGTGDYSNQPQHF
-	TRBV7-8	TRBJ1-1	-	TGTGCCAGCAGCTTAATTGAGACATCGAACACTGAAGCTTTCTTT	CASSLIETSNTEAFF
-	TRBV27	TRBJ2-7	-	TGTGCCAGCAGTGTCCAGCCTGGGAACTACGAGCAGTACTTC	CASSVQPGNYEQYF